The rows below give T cell receptor beta chains drawn from one sample of a study of T cell responses to AZD1222 COVID-19 vaccine. The repertoire was sequenced with immunoSEQ multiplex PCR; TCRdb's copy has only in-frame clones and lacks some. This sample has approximately 170,000 clones, with 80% to 90% found just once. The source was peripheral blood, collected 28 days after the second AZD1222 dose. All receptors come from an adult who received the AZD1222 COVID-19 vaccine. CDR3s include the opening cysteine and the closing phenylalanine or tryptophan. A D gene is named only where the DNA matches it firmly. Some rows have no size entry. The others give once, few or many, or a class for an expanded clone.

clone size,D gene,J gene,V gene,CDR3 DNA,CDR3 protein
NA,NA,TRBJ2-7,TRBV19,TGTGCCAGTTCCGGCGGGACGGGAAGCTCCTACGAGCAGTACTTC,CASSGGTGSSYEQYF
few,TRBD1,TRBJ1-6,TRBV7-2,TGTGCCAGCAGCTTACGGGGACAGGGGTATAATTCACCCCTCCACTTT,CASSLRGQGYNSPLHF
NA,NA,TRBJ2-6,TRBV5-8,TGTGCCAGCTTAGTTCGGATGACCGGTGAGCGCTCTGGGGCCAACGTCCTGACTTTC,CASLVRMTGERSGANVLTF
NA,NA,TRBJ2-3,TRBV10-3,TGTGCCATCAAATCACCCACCGAGGGGGGCGGCACAGATACGCAGTATTTT,CAIKSPTEGGGTDTQYF
NA,NA,TRBJ1-2,TRBV4-3,TGCGCCAGCAGCCAAGATCTAGGCAGGGAGGTCGGCTATGGCTACACCTTC,CASSQDLGREVGYGYTF
NA,NA,TRBJ1-5,TRBV27,TGTGCCAGCAGTTCTGGCGGGGAGCCCCATCAGCCCCAGCATTTT,CASSSGGEPHQPQHF
once,TRBD1,TRBJ1-1,TRBV12-5,TGTGCTAGTTCCGCCGGACAGGCCACTTATGGAGAAGCTTTCTTT,CASSAGQATYGEAFF
NA,NA,TRBJ1-1,TRBV24-1,TGTGCCACCGTACAGGCAAGCACTGAAGCTTTCTTT,CATVQASTEAFF
NA,TRBD2,TRBJ2-3,TRBV9,TGTGCCAGCAGCGTAGGGGGTATAGGACTAGGAGTCACAGATACGCAGTATTTT,CASSVGGIGLGVTDTQYF
NA,TRBD2,TRBJ2-3,TRBV28,TGTGCCAGTAATAGCGGGGGAATCACAGATACGCAGTATTTT,CASNSGGITDTQYF
NA,NA,TRBJ2-1,TRBV4-3,TGCGCCAGCAGCCATGGGGGCCTTGACAATGAGCAGTTCTTC,CASSHGGLDNEQFF
NA,NA,TRBJ1-4,TRBV4-2,TGTGCCAGCAGCCAAGTGAAGGGGACTAATGAAAAACTGTTTTTT,CASSQVKGTNEKLFF
NA,NA,TRBJ2-1,TRBV27,TGTGCCAGCAGTTGGACACAGGCAGACTATTACAATGAGCAGTTCTTC,CASSWTQADYYNEQFF
NA,TRBD1,TRBJ1-4,TRBV6-5,TGTGCCAGCATGTCGACAGGGGGCGAAGAAAAACTGTTTTTT,CASMSTGGEEKLFF
once,TRBD1,TRBJ1-1,TRBV20-1,TGCAGTGCTCCCAGGGGGGGTGAAGCTTTCTTT,CSAPRGGEAFF
NA,NA,TRBJ1-3,TRBV6-5,TGTGCCAGCGGCCGACAGGATGGAAACACCATATATTTT,CASGRQDGNTIYF
NA,TRBD2,TRBJ2-2,TRBV5-1,TGCGCCAGCAGCTCGGGACTAGCGACCAACACCGGGGAGCTGTTTTTT,CASSSGLATNTGELFF
NA,NA,TRBJ1-3,TRBV6-5,TGTGCCAGCACCAGGACATCGAACTCTGGAAACACCATATATTTT,CASTRTSNSGNTIYF
NA,TRBD2,TRBJ2-2,TRBV7-3,TGTGCCAGCAGCCCCTCTAGCGGGGAGACCGGGGAGCTGTTTTTT,CASSPSSGETGELFF
NA,TRBD1,TRBJ2-7,TRBV5-4,TGTGCCAGCAGCCCCGGGACAGTAAACTACGAGCAGTACTTC,CASSPGTVNYEQYF
NA,TRBD1,TRBJ1-5,TRBV11-2,TGTGCCAGCAGCCGGGACAGGGGTAATCAGCCCCAGCATTTT,CASSRDRGNQPQHF
NA,TRBD2,TRBJ2-2,TRBV9,TGTGCCAGCAGCCCCACCGGACTAGCCAACACCGGGGAGCTGTTTTTT,CASSPTGLANTGELFF
NA,NA,TRBJ2-3,TRBV7-2,TGTGCCAGCAGCCCGGGGCAGACTAGCACAGATACGCAGTATTTT,CASSPGQTSTDTQYF
NA,TRBD2,TRBJ2-7,TRBV27,TGTGCCAGCAGTCGTTTGGGAGGGGCGGGCGAGCAGTACTTC,CASSRLGGAGEQYF
NA,TRBD1,TRBJ2-7,TRBV19,TGTGCCAGTAGTATAGCTCGGGACAGGGTCTACGAGCAGTACTTC,CASSIARDRVYEQYF
NA,NA,TRBJ2-5,TRBV6-5,TGTGCCAGCAGGCGGGGGACACAAGAGACCCAGTACTTC,CASRRGTQETQYF
NA,NA,TRBJ1-3,TRBV5-6,TGTGCCAGCAGCTTGGACCTTGGCGGCAACACCATATATTTT,CASSLDLGGNTIYF
NA,TRBD2,TRBJ2-7,TRBV5-4,TGTGCCAGCAGCTTGGATGCCGGGGGGGAGCAGTACTTC,CASSLDAGGEQYF
NA,TRBD2,TRBJ2-3,TRBV11-3,TGTGCCAGCAGCAGAGGGGCTAGCGGGGACACAGATACGCAGTATTTT,CASSRGASGDTDTQYF
once,NA,TRBJ1-2,TRBV6-6,TGTGCCAGCAGCCCGGGACGGAGCCTCTATGGCTACACCTTC,CASSPGRSLYGYTF